This T cell receptor (beta chain) appears in the sequencing data of a study of blood T cell repertoires in COVID-19. This clone has more than one count but fewer than ten. The germline V gene has CDR1 SNHLY and CDR2 FYNNEI. The CDR3 loop spans 11 amino acids. Trimming took off 7 bases at V and 2 bases at J, with 4 bases between the two ends. Only in-frame clones appear in the TCRdb table, and some are missing; sequencing was by immunoSEQ multiplex PCR. The repertoire holds approximately 50,000 clones, approximately 90% seen once, with roughly 6.4% in the top ten. This TCR was recovered from a man in his forties with acute or convalescent COVID-19. The chain is built from TRBV2 and TRBJ2-3; D not resolved. The sequencing input was peripheral blood. The CDR3, as DNA: TGTGCCAGCACCTACACAGATACGCAGTATTTT. It yields the protein CASTYTDTQYF.